This TCR beta chain was obtained from a study of PD-1 blockade in classical Hodgkin lymphoma. General study points: Repertoires differed for reasons still undefined, possibly disease activity or prior therapy.

The table came from immunoSEQ multiplex PCR; TCRdb's copy has only in-frame clones and leaves some out. The table has 12,000 to 15,000 clones, approximately 90% seen once. Time point given: newly diagnosed, previously untreated cHL patient sample. Researchers pulled CD8+ T cells out of thawed PBMCs using magnetic negative selection. As to this clone: Its antigen remains unidentified.

Per the germline V gene, CDR1 is MGHRA and CDR2 is YSYEKL. CDR3 length: 14 amino acids. The V end was cut by 4 bases, the J end by 0 bases, with 8 bases between. The clonotype comes from a human donor with classical Hodgkin lymphoma. The chain links TRBV4-1 to TRBJ2-3; D perhaps matches TRBD1 (5 bases). Sequencing input: CD8+ T cells from blood. The CDR3 nucleotides are TGCGCCAGCAGCCTCCGACAGAGCACAGATACGCAGTATTTT. It codes for CASSLRQSTDTQYF.